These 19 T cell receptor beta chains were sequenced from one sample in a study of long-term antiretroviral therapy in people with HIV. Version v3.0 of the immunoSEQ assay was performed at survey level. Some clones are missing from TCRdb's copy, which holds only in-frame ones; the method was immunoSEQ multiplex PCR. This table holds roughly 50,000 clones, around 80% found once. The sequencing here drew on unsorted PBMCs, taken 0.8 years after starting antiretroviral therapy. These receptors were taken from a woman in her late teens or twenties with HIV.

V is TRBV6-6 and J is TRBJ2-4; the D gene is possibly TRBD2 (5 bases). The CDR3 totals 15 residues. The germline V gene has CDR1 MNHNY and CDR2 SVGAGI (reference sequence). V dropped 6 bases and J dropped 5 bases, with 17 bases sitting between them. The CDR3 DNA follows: TGTGCCAGCAGCCGCCCCGGACTGATCGAAAACATTCAGTACTTC. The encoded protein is CASSRPGLIENIQYF.

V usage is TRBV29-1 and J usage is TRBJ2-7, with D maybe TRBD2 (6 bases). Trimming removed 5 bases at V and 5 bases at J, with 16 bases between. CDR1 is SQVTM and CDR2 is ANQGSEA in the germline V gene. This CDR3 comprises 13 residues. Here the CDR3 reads CSVYTGTLDEQYF. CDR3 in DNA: TGCAGCGTTTATACCGGGACTTTGGACGAGCAGTACTTC.

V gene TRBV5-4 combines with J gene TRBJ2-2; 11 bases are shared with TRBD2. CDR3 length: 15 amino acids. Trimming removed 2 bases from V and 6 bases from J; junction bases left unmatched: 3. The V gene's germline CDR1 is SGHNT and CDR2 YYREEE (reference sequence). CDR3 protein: CASSLETSGAGELFF. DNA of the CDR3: TGTGCCAGCAGCTTAGAGACTAGCGGGGCCGGGGAGCTGTTTTTT.

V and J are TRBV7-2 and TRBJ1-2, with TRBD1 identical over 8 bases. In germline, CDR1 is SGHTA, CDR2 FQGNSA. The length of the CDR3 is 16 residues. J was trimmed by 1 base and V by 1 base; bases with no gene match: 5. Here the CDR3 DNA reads TGTGCCAGCAGCTTAGGGAGTGGACAGGGTAACTATGGCTACACCTTC. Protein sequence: CASSLGSGQGNYGYTF. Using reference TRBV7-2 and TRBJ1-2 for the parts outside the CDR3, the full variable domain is GAGVSQSPSNKVTEKGKDVELRCDPISGHTALYWYRQSLGQGLEFLIYFQGNSAPDKSGLPSDRFSAERTGGSVSTLTIQRTQQEDSAVYLCASSLGSGQGNYGYTFGSGTRLTVV.

The CDR3 DNA reads TGTGCCAGCAGCTCGGGGACCTCGACAGGCCGTGGCTACACCTTC. Residues: CASSSGTSTGRGYTF. The rearrangement joins TRBV7-9 to TRBJ1-2, with D possibly matching TRBD1 (6 bases). Trimming shortened V by 4 bases and J by 7 bases, and 19 bases separated the two germline ends. The CDR3 totals 15 residues. Germline-derived CDR1 and CDR2 are SEHNR and FQNEAQ (reference sequence).

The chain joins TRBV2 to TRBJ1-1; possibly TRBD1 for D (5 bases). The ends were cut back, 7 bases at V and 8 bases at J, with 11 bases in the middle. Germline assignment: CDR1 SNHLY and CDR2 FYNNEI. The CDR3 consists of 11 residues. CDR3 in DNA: TGTGCCAGCATATGGACAAAAGAAGCTTTCTTT. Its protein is CASIWTKEAFF.

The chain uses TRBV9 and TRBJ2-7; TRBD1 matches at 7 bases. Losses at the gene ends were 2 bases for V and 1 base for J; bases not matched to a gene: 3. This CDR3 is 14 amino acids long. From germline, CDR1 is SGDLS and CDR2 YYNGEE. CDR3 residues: CASSVQGQSYEQYF. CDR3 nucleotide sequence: TGTGCCAGCAGCGTTCAGGGACAGTCCTACGAGCAGTACTTC.

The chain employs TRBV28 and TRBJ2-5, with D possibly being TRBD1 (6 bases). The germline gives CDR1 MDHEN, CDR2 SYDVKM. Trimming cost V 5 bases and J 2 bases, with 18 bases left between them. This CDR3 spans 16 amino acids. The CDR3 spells CASSPGGYRAQETQYF. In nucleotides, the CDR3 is TGTGCCAGCAGTCCTGGGGGCTACAGGGCGCAAGAGACCCAGTACTTC. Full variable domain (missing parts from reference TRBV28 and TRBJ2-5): DVKVTQSSRYLVKRTGEKVFLECVQDMDHENMFWYRQDPGLGLRLIYFSYDVKMKEKGDIPEGYSVSREKKERFSLILESASTNQTSMYLCASSPGGYRAQETQYFGPGTRLLVL.

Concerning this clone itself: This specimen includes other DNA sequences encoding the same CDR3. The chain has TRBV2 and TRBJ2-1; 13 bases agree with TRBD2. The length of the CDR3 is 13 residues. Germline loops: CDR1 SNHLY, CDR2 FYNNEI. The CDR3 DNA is TGTGCAGGGACTAGCGGGGATTACAATGAGCAGTTCTTC. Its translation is CAGTSGDYNEQFF.

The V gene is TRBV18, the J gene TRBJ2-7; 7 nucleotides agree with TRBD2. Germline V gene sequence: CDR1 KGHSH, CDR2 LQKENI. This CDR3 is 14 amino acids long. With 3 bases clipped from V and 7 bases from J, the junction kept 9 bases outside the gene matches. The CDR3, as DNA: TGTGCCAGCTCACCGACTAGCCGGAACTTTGAGCAGTACTTC. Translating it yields CASSPTSRNFEQYF. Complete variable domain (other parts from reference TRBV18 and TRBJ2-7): NAGVMQNPRHLVRRRGQEARLRCSPMKGHSHVYWYRQLPEEGLKFMVYLQKENIIDESGMPKERFSAEFPKEGPSILRIQQVVRGDSAAYFCASSPTSRNFEQYFGPGTRLTVT.

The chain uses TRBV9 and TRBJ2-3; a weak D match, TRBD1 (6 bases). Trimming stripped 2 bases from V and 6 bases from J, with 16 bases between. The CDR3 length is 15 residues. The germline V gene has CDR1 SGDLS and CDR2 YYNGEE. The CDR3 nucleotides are TGTGCCAGCAGCGTTTCAGGGGCCCCTAGGGATACGCAGTATTTT. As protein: CASSVSGAPRDTQYF.

The CDR3 nucleotides are TGCGCCAGCAGCTTGGAGCGGGAGAGCACAGATACGCAGTATTTT. Its translation is CASSLERESTDTQYF. The rearrangement uses TRBV5-1 and TRBJ2-3, with TRBD2 matching over 8 bases. J gave up 0 bases and V 0 bases, and 0 bases lay outside the gene matches. Germline loops: CDR1 SGHRS, CDR2 YFSETQ. The CDR3 is 15 residues long.

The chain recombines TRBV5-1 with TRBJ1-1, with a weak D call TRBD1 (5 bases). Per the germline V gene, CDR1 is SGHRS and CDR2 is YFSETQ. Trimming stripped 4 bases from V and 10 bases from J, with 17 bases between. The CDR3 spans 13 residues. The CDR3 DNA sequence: TGCGCCAGCAGCGAACCGGGCAGGGTTCTAGCTTTCTTT. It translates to CASSEPGRVLAFF.

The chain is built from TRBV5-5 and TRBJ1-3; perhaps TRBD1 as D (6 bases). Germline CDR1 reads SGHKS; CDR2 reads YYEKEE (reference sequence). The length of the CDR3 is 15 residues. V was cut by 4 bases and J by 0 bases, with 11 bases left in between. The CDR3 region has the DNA TGTGCCAGCAGCCACCAGGGGAGCTCTGGAAACACCATATATTTT. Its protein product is CASSHQGSSGNTIYF.

CDR3 amino acids: CASSQDGEGYEQYF. CDR3 nucleotides: TGTGCCAGCAGCCAGGATGGAGAGGGCTACGAGCAGTACTTC. The gene calls are TRBV4-2 and TRBJ2-7, with a weak D call TRBD2 (5 bases). From germline, CDR1 is LGHNA and CDR2 YNFKEQ. The CDR3 has 14 amino acids. Between the trimmed V and J ends, which lost 3 bases and 3 bases, there was a span of 12 bases.

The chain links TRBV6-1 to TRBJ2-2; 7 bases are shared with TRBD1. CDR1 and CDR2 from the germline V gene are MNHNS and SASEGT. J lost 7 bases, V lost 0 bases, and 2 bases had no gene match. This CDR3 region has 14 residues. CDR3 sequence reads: CASSEARGLGELFF. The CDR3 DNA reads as TGTGCCAGCAGTGAAGCAAGGGGGCTCGGGGAGCTGTTTTTT.

CDR3 sequence (DNA): TGTGCCAGCAGCTTAGCGGAGCCAGGCACATACAATGAGCAGTTCTTC. Translation: CASSLAEPGTYNEQFF. This rearrangement joins TRBV7-6 to TRBJ2-1; D is ambiguous. In germline, CDR1 is SGHVS, CDR2 FNYEAQ. Deletions cut 0 bases from V and 4 bases from J, with 13 bases between. The CDR3 extends over 16 amino acids. Full variable domain (missing parts from reference TRBV7-6 and TRBJ2-1): GAGVSQSPRYKVTKRGQDVALRCDPISGHVSLYWYRQALGQGPEFLTYFNYEAQQDKSGLPNDRFSAERPEGSISTLTIQRTEQRDSAMYRCASSLAEPGTYNEQFFGPGTRLTVL.

The CDR3 protein is CSVAGTVEQYF. As DNA, the CDR3 is TGCAGCGTGGCCGGGACAGTCGAGCAGTACTTC. The J gene is TRBJ2-7, the V gene TRBV29-1; 7 positions agree with TRBD1. V was pared by 6 bases and J by 6 bases, with 5 bases of the junction left unmatched. CDR1 and CDR2 from the germline V gene are SQVTM and ANQGSEA. This CDR3 is 11 amino acids long.

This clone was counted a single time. DNA for the CDR3: TGTGCCAGCAGAACAGGGGGCGGCTACGAGCAGTACTTC. Translating gives CASRTGGGYEQYF. The rearrangement links TRBV6-5 to TRBJ2-7; the match to TRBD1 covers 9 bases. Per the germline V gene, CDR1 is MNHEY and CDR2 is SVGAGI. The ends lost 6 bases at V and 3 bases at J; junction bases unmatched: 3. The CDR3 has 13 residues.